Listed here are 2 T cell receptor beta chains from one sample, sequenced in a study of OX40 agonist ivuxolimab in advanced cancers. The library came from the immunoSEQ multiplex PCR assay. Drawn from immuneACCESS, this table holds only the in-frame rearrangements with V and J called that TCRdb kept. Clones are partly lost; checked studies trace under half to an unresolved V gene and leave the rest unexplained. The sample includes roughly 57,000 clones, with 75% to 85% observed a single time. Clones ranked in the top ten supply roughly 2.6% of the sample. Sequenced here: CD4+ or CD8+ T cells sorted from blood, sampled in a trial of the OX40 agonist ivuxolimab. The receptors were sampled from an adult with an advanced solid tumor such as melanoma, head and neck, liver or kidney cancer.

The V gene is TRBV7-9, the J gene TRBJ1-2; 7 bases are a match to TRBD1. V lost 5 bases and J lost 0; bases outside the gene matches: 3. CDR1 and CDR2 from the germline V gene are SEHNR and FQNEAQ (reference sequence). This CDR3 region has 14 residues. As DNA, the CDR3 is TGTGCCAGCAGCCCTGGACAGGCTAACTATGGCTACACCTTC. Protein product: CASSPGQANYGYTF.

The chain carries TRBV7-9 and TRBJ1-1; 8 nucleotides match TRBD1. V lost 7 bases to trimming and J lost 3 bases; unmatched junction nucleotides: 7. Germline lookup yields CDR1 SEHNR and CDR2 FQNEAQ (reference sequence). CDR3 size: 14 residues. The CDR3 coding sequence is TGTGCCAGCACCAGGGACAGGAGCTACACTGAAGCTTTCTTT. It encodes CASTRDRSYTEAFF.